The clone carrying this T cell receptor beta chain was found many times. Its target is unknown. UMIs and a universal primer site were added when TCR cDNA was made by 5'RACE template switching. One entry per CDR3 protein results from TCRdb running MiXCR on the 5' RACE reads. The data show 200,000 to 300,000 distinct CDR3 sequences, with approximately 3.5% seen just once and about a fifth held by the top ten. From germline, CDR1 is SGHKS and CDR2 YYEKEE (reference sequence). Trimming removed 0 bases from V and 3 bases from J, with 7 bases in between. The CDR3 has 14 residues. These data come from a study of T cells after yellow fever vaccination. Findings and caveats of the study: FACS-sorted repertoires might harbor abundant contaminating clonotypes from the bulk population. Detected again after the booster were most primary-vaccination clones, at 95% to 98% CD4 and approximately 87% CD8.

The chain employs TRBV5-5 and TRBJ2-1, with D tentatively TRBD1 (5 bases). The TCR originated in a man younger than 35 who received the YFV17D yellow fever vaccine. The sequences come from PBMCs, collected 15 days after the yellow fever booster vaccination. CDR3 DNA sequence: TGTGCCAGCAGCTTGGACAGGAACTACAATGAGCAGTTCTTC. Translation gives CASSLDRNYNEQFF.